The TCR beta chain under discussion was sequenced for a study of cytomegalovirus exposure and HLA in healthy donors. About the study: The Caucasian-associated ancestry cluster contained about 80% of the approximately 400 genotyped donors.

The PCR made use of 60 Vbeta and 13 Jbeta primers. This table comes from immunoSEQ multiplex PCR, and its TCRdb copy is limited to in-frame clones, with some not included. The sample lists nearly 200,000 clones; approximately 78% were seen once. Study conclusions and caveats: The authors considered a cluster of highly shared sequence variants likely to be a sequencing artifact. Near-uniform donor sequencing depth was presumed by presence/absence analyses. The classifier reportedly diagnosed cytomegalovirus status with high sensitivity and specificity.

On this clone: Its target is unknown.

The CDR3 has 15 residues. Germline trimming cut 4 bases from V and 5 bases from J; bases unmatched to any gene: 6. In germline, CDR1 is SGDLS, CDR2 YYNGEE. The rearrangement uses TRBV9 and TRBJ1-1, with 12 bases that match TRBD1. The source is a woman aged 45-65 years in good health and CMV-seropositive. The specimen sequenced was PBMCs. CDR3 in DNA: TGTGCCAGCAGCTACCGGGACAGGGGGCTTACTGAAGCTTTCTTT. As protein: CASSYRDRGLTEAFF.